This is a list of T cell receptor beta chains from one sample in a study of shared clonotypes between healthy human individuals. Method: immunoSEQ multiplex PCR; TCRdb's copy keeps in-frame clones and lacks some. The table shows approximately 2.4 million clones, with approximately 96% occurring only once. Sequenced input: naive CD4+ T cells sorted from blood. These receptors were obtained from a young man in good health. CDR3s include the opening cysteine and the closing phenylalanine or tryptophan. Each record gives: V gene, J gene, clone size, D gene, CDR3 protein, CDR3 DNA. D genes are given only for firm matches. Rows give clone size only sometimes, using once, few, many, or a class for an expanded clone.

TRBV7-9,TRBJ1-2,few,-,CASSARAGGGGGYTF,TGTGCCAGCAGCGCAAGGGCAGGAGGAGGAGGTGGCTACACCTTC
TRBV7-9,TRBJ2-3,-,-,CASSLRGGVRDTQYF,TGTGCCAGCAGCCTCAGGGGAGGGGTGAGAGATACGCAGTATTTT
TRBV25-1,TRBJ1-4,-,TRBD1,CASTSTNDRADKLFF,TGTGCCAGCACCTCAACTAATGACAGGGCAGACAAACTGTTTTTT
TRBV7-8,TRBJ1-2,-,TRBD1,CASSVGTVSGYGYTF,TGTGCCAGCAGCGTAGGGACAGTTTCTGGCTATGGCTACACCTTC
TRBV5-4,TRBJ2-3,-,-,CASSLRTSTDTQYF,TGTGCCAGCAGCTTAAGAACTAGCACAGATACGCAGTATTTT
TRBV7-2,TRBJ2-1,-,-,CASSPWTLENEQFF,TGTGCCAGCAGCCCGTGGACTCTGGAGAATGAGCAGTTCTTC
TRBV15,TRBJ2-7,-,-,CATSRAETTGTPYEQYF,TGTGCCACCAGCAGAGCGGAGACTACAGGGACCCCCTACGAGCAGTACTTC
TRBV7-2,TRBJ1-2,-,-,CASKPPGRRGYTF,TGTGCCAGCAAGCCTCCCGGGCGGCGTGGCTACACCTTC
TRBV6-6,TRBJ2-1,-,-,CASTVLGVSEQFF,TGTGCCAGCACGGTCCTCGGGGTTAGTGAGCAGTTCTTC
TRBV5-1,TRBJ2-7,-,-,CASSLSAGAPYEQYF,TGCGCCAGCAGCTTGTCCGCAGGGGCCCCTTACGAGCAGTACTTC
TRBV5-1,TRBJ1-6,once,TRBD1,CASRPGTGPQAPLHF,TGCGCCAGCAGGCCCGGGACAGGGCCTCAAGCACCCCTCCACTTT
TRBV5-1,TRBJ2-7,-,TRBD2,CASSPSGSKYEQYF,TGCGCCAGCAGCCCTAGCGGGAGTAAGTACGAGCAGTACTTC
TRBV11-2,TRBJ1-2,-,-,CASSLDYGYGYTF,TGTGCCAGCAGCTTAGATTACGGGTATGGCTACACCTTC
TRBV11-1,TRBJ2-1,-,TRBD2,CASSLTSASYNEQFF,TGTGCCAGCAGCTTAACTAGCGCCTCCTACAATGAGCAGTTCTTC
TRBV5-1,TRBJ1-2,-,TRBD1,CASSLDPGGKGRGYTF,TGCGCCAGCAGCTTGGATCCAGGGGGCAAAGGGAGGGGCTACACCTTC
TRBV7-8,TRBJ1-2,-,-,CASSLDGQPYGYTF,TGTGCCAGCAGCTTAGATGGGCAGCCCTATGGCTACACCTTC
TRBV2,TRBJ1-3,-,TRBD1,CASVDRGHTIYF,TGTGCCAGCGTTGACAGGGGACACACCATATATTTT
TRBV5-1,TRBJ2-5,-,TRBD1,CASSPRGQGEETQYF,TGCGCCAGCAGCCCGAGGGGACAGGGAGAGGAGACCCAGTACTTC
TRBV14,TRBJ1-2,-,-,CASSPLTKGYGYTF,TGTGCCAGCAGCCCGTTGACGAAGGGTTATGGCTACACCTTC
TRBV9,TRBJ2-1,-,TRBD2,CASSGTSGYSYNEQFF,TGTGCCAGCAGCGGGACTAGCGGGTATTCCTACAATGAGCAGTTCTTC
TRBV6-5,TRBJ1-6,-,-,CASSVRDNYNSPLHF,TGTGCCAGCAGTGTCCGGGACAACTATAATTCACCCCTCCACTTT
TRBV18,TRBJ2-7,-,TRBD2,CASSPQRGGLEQYF,TGTGCCAGCTCACCACAGCGGGGAGGTCTCGAGCAGTACTTC
TRBV5-4,TRBJ2-3,-,-,CASTPSLAITDTQYF,TGTGCCAGTACCCCTTCCCTAGCGATCACAGATACGCAGTATTTT
TRBV5-1,TRBJ2-5,-,-,CASHGRPQETQYF,TGCGCCAGCCACGGGCGGCCACAAGAGACCCAGTACTTC
TRBV7-9,TRBJ2-1,-,-,CASSATDNEQFF,TGTGCCAGCAGCGCGACAGACAATGAGCAGTTCTTC
TRBV30,TRBJ2-5,-,-,CAWRRGGGTQYF,TGTGCCTGGAGAAGGGGGGGAGGGACCCAGTACTTC
TRBV11-3,TRBJ1-1,-,-,CASSLGGAGEAFF,TGTGCCAGCAGCTTAGGAGGGGCAGGGGAAGCTTTCTTT
TRBV2,TRBJ1-5,-,TRBD1,CASSSGTGWFASNQPQHF,TGTGCCAGCAGCTCCGGGACAGGGTGGTTTGCTAGCAATCAGCCCCAGCATTTT
TRBV7-7,TRBJ2-5,-,-,CASSLGTFQETQYF,TGTGCTAGCAGCCTGGGGACTTTCCAAGAGACCCAGTACTTC
TRBV7-9,TRBJ1-5,-,TRBD1,CASSRGQGDQPQHF,TGTGCCAGCAGCCGCGGACAGGGAGATCAGCCCCAGCATTTT
TRBV28,TRBJ1-2,-,-,CASSFTSAAGYTF,TGTGCCAGCAGTTTCACATCGGCGGCAGGCTACACCTTC
TRBV27,TRBJ2-6,-,-,CASSFAYSSGANVLTF,TGTGCCAGCAGTTTCGCGTACAGCTCTGGGGCCAACGTCCTGACTTTC
TRBV20-1,TRBJ1-1,-,-,CSALRGPEAFF,TGCAGTGCCCTTCGGGGGCCTGAAGCTTTCTTT
TRBV30,TRBJ1-5,-,-,CAWSDSNQPQHF,TGTGCCTGGTCTGATAGCAATCAGCCCCAGCATTTT
TRBV4-1,TRBJ2-3,once,TRBD2,CASSQDPRGSQYF,TGCGCCAGCAGCCAAGATCCGCGGGGGTCGCAGTATTTT
TRBV18,TRBJ2-3,-,-,CASSPPDSRDTQYF,TGTGCCAGCTCACCTCCGGACTCGAGAGATACGCAGTATTTT
TRBV6-5,TRBJ1-2,once,TRBD1,CASSLTGANYGYTF,TGTGCCAGCAGCTTGACAGGGGCTAACTATGGCTACACCTTC
TRBV10-1,TRBJ2-2,-,-,CASSVRASGELFF,TGCGCCAGCAGTGTGAGGGCGTCCGGGGAGCTGTTTTTT